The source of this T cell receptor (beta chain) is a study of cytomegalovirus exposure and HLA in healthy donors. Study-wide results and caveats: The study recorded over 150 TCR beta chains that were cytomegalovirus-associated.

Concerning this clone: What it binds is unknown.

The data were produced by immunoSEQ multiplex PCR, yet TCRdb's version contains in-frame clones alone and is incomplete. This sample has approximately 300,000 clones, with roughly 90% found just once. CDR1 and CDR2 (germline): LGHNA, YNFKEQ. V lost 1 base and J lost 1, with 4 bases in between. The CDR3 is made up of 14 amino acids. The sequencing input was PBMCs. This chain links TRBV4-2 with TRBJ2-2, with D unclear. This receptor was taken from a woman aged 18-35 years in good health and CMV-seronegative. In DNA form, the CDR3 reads TGTGCCAGCAGCCAAGCACAGAACACCGGGGAGCTGTTTTTT. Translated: CASSQAQNTGELFF.